This T cell receptor beta chain appears in the sequencing data of a study of CD8 T cells in Susac syndrome. Study summary: Blood was drawn from Susac syndrome patients while they were therapy-naive, on corticosteroids, or on intravenous immunoglobulin alone.

The RNA, about 0.45 to 1 ug, was put through reverse transcription using random hexamers. The immunoSEQ assay covered 54 Vbeta and 13 Jbeta segments for CDR3. TCRdb ran MiXCR on the immunoSEQ multiplex PCR reads and lists one entry per CDR3 protein. The table shows roughly 190,000 distinct CDR3 sequences, with around 95% occurring only once. CDR1 is DFQATT and CDR2 is SNEGSKA in the germline V gene (reference sequence). The CDR3 length is 14 residues. V shed 3 bases and J 3 bases; nucleotides not matched to a gene: 3. TEMRA cells were enriched by FACS, and CD4+ and CD8+ T cells were negatively isolated.

The chain joins TRBV20-1 to TRBJ2-3; TRBD2 matches at 10 bases. The receptor's source is a human donor with Susac syndrome. The source material was CD4+ T cells from PBMCs. This CDR3 is CSASASGGTDTQYF. DNA for the CDR3: TGCAGTGCTAGCGCTAGCGGGGGTACAGATACGCAGTATTTT.